This passage covers 32 T cell receptor beta chains from one sample sequenced in a study of early T cells in non-severe SARS-CoV-2 infection. TCRdb re-analysed the 5' RACE reads in MiXCR, keeping a single row per CDR3 protein. Here the sample spans tens of thousands of distinct CDR3 sequences, more than 4% being singletons. Sequences were obtained from whole blood. The receptors originated from an adult who was a healthcare worker with PCR-confirmed SARS-CoV-2 infection or an uninfected control (not recorded which).

In this sample, this clonotype turned up a few times. The rearrangement links TRBV6-1 to TRBJ2-5, with D uncertain. Trimming took off 5 bases at V and 4 bases at J, with 8 bases between the two ends. From germline, CDR1 is MNHNS and CDR2 SASEGT. This CDR3 contains 12 residues. The CDR3 sequence is CASSRERETQYF. The CDR3 DNA sequence: TGTGCCAGCAGTCGTGAAAGAGAGACCCAGTACTTC.

This clonotype was observed many times. The chain links TRBV6-6 to TRBJ2-2; unclear D gene. Germline V gene lookup returns CDR1 MNHNY and CDR2 SVGAGI (reference sequence). The CDR3 contains 12 residues. Trimming cost V 7 bases and J 6 bases, with 9 bases left between them. CDR3 DNA: TGTGCCAGCAAACCCGGGCCCGGGGAGCTGTTTTTT. Translation: CASKPGPGELFF.

In this sample, this clonotype turned up many times. V usage is TRBV15 and J usage is TRBJ1-3, with TRBD1 matching 7 bases. The CDR3 length is 15 residues. Germline V CDR1 and CDR2: LNHNV, YYDKDF (reference sequence). J was trimmed by 3 bases and V by 3 bases; bases with no gene match: 5. In DNA form, the CDR3 reads TGTGCCACCAGCAGTCTACGGGACAGTGGAAACACCATATATTTT. It translates to CATSSLRDSGNTIYF.

In its sample, this clonotype was seen many times. The chain joins TRBV6-6 to TRBJ1-6; D gene uncertain. CDR1 MNHNY and CDR2 SVGAGI come from the germline V gene (reference sequence). The V end lost 5 bases, the J end lost 6 bases, and 14 bases lay between the germline ends. The CDR3 has 15 residues. The CDR3 here is CASSVRDPGNSPLHF. The CDR3 bases are TGTGCCAGCAGTGTCAGAGATCCCGGTAATTCACCCCTCCACTTT.

This clonotype was picked up many times. V is TRBV7-9 and J is TRBJ2-7; TRBD1 might be the D (6 bases). V was cut by 2 bases and J by 2 bases, with 10 bases left in between. Germline assignment: CDR1 SEHNR and CDR2 FQNEAQ (reference sequence). The CDR3 is 14 residues long. CDR3 region: CASSLLQGTYEQYF. CDR3 bases: TGTGCCAGCAGCTTACTGCAGGGGACCTACGAGCAGTACTTC.

The V and J genes are TRBV18 and TRBJ2-1, with 7 bases that match TRBD1. Germline CDR1 and CDR2: KGHSH and LQKENI. CDR3 length equals 17 residues. V lost 4 bases to trimming and J lost 0 bases; unmatched junction nucleotides: 9. CDR3 DNA sequence: TGTGCCAGCTCACTTGGGACAGAACTTAGCTCCTACAATGAGCAGTTCTTC. Translating gives CASSLGTELSSYNEQFF.

This clonotype appeared many times. The chain is built from TRBV3-1 and TRBJ1-1; 9 bases are a match to TRBD1. The CDR3 has 13 residues. Germline assignment: CDR1 LGHDT and CDR2 YNNKEL (reference sequence). V lost 5 bases, J lost 5 bases, and 3 bases stayed unmatched. DNA for the CDR3: TGTGCCAGCAGCTTGACAGGGGGTACTGAAGCTTTCTTT. Translating gives CASSLTGGTEAFF.

This clonotype was counted many times. This chain joins TRBV6-2 or TRBV6-3 and TRBJ2-7, with D possibly TRBD2 on 6 matching bases. The CDR3 is 17 amino acids. Looked up from germline, CDR1 is MNHEY and CDR2 is SVGEGT. Trimming pared 7 bases from V and 0 bases from J, leaving 22 bases between. As DNA, the CDR3 is TGTGCCAGCATCGACGGGAGCGGTACCACGGGCTCCTACGAGCAGTACTTC. This sequence encodes CASIDGSGTTGSYEQYF.

The rearrangement joins TRBV4-2 to TRBJ2-3; 12 nucleotides match TRBD2. This CDR3 is built from 16 residues. With 1 base clipped from V and 5 bases from J, the junction kept 4 bases outside the gene matches. The germline gives CDR1 LGHNA, CDR2 YNFKEQ. For the CDR3, the DNA is TGTGCCAGCAGCCAAGGACTAGCGGGGGAGGGAGATACGCAGTATTTT. This encodes CASSQGLAGEGDTQYF.

This clonotype was recorded many times. V gene TRBV7-2 combines with J gene TRBJ2-3; D unclear. From germline, CDR1 is SGHTA and CDR2 FQGNSA. V was cut by 1 base and J by 2 bases, with 4 bases left in between. The CDR3 is made up of 13 amino acids. The chain's CDR3 is CASSLVSTDTQYF. The DNA of the CDR3 is TGTGCCAGCAGCTTAGTATCCACAGATACGCAGTATTTT.

This chain connects TRBV28 to TRBJ2-1; D not certain. The CDR3 is 15 amino acids. Trimming took off 3 bases at V and 12 bases at J, with 21 bases between the two ends. In germline, CDR1 is MDHEN, CDR2 SYDVKM. CDR3 in DNA: TGTGCCAGCAGTTTCCTACAAGGCCCCCTAAAGGGGCAGTTCTTC. Amino acids: CASSFLQGPLKGQFF.

This clonotype was seen many times. The gene calls are TRBV19 and TRBJ2-1, with TRBD2 matching over 9 bases. CDR1 and CDR2 (germline): LNHDA, SQIVND (reference sequence). The CDR3 runs to 17 residues. Germline trimming cut 2 bases from V and 3 bases from J; bases unmatched to any gene: 8. CDR3 nucleotide sequence: TGTGCCAGTAGTATATCTCTTGGGACTAGCAGCTACAATGAGCAGTTCTTC. As protein: CASSISLGTSSYNEQFF. The full variable domain, completed using reference TRBV19 and TRBJ2-1, is DGGITQSPKYLFRKEGQNVTLSCEQNLNHDAMYWYRQDPGQGLRLIYYSQIVNDFQKGDIAEGYSVSREKKESFPLTVTSAQKNPTAFYLCASSISLGTSSYNEQFFGPGTRLTVL.

There are a few counts of this clonotype. The gene calls are TRBV7-2 and TRBJ2-3; D perhaps matches TRBD2 (6 bases). V lost 6 bases and J lost 3, with 13 bases in between. This CDR3 is built from 14 residues. Per the germline V gene, CDR1 is SGHTA and CDR2 is FQGNSA. CDR3 loop: CASSPGELTDTQYF. The CDR3 bases are TGTGCCAGCAGTCCGGGGGAGCTAACAGATACGCAGTATTTT. Supplemented by reference TRBV7-2 and TRBJ2-3, the full variable domain reads GAGVSQSPSNKVTEKGKDVELRCDPISGHTALYWYRQSLGQGLEFLIYFQGNSAPDKSGLPSDRFSAERTGGSVSTLTIQRTQQEDSAVYLCASSPGELTDTQYFGPGTRLTVL.

This clonotype was detected many times. Written as DNA, the CDR3 is TGTGCCAGCAGTTTCGCGGGAGGGCCCGGCGGGGAGCTGTTTTTT. The encoded protein is CASSFAGGPGGELFF. The rearrangement links TRBV12-3 or TRBV12-4 to TRBJ2-2, with 9 bases that match TRBD2. The CDR3 is 15 amino acids. J was trimmed by 7 bases and V by 3 bases; bases with no gene match: 6.

Many counts were recorded for this clonotype. The chain links TRBV2 to TRBJ2-7, with D tentatively TRBD2 (6 bases). CDR3 length equals 14 residues. Between the trimmed V and J ends, which lost 8 bases and 1 base, there was a span of 15 bases. The germline CDR1 and CDR2 sequences are SNHLY and FYNNEI. CDR3 residues: CASLLSGGSYEQYF. CDR3 sequence (DNA): TGTGCCAGCCTCCTATCCGGGGGTTCCTACGAGCAGTACTTC.

This clonotype was picked up a small number of times. The rearrangement uses TRBV5-8 and TRBJ1-2, with a weak D call TRBD1 (6 bases). With 4 bases removed from V and 4 bases from J, the gap between germline ends came to 20 bases. The CDR3 extends over 16 amino acids. Germline loops: CDR1 SGHTS, CDR2 YDEGEE. The CDR3 nucleotides read TGTGCCAGCAGCCCTACCGGGGGACATGCGTCCTATGGCTACACCTTC. This sequence encodes CASSPTGGHASYGYTF.

The rearrangement joins TRBV3-2 to TRBJ2-7; TRBD1, as called in the table, went unchecked against the DNA. TRBV3-2 is flagged as a pseudogene. The CDR3 loop spans 14 amino acids. The CDR3 DNA reads as TGTGCCAGTGTCCCGGGACAGGACTCCTACGAGCAGTACTTC. Translated: CASVPGQDSYEQYF.

This clonotype was seen at least ten times. The V call is TRBV12-2, the J call TRBJ1-2; the table gives TRBD1 as D, unverified against the DNA. TRBV12-2 is described as a pseudogene. The CDR3 length is 18 residues. The chain's CDR3 is CASRPVVPGQGHPYGYTF. The CDR3, as DNA: TGTGCAAGTCGCCCGGTAGTACCGGGACAGGGTCACCCCTATGGCTACACCTTC.

This clonotype was counted many times. CDR3 loop: CASSLRPRGDTQYF. The CDR3 region has the DNA TGTGCCAGCAGCTTAAGACCTCGGGGAGATACGCAGTATTTT. The chain employs TRBV11-2 and TRBJ2-3; possibly TRBD2 for D (5 bases). CDR1 and CDR2 from the germline V gene are SGHAT and FQNNGV. CDR3 length equals 14 residues. V gave up 2 bases and J gave up 5 bases, with 11 bases separating them.

This clonotype was picked up a small number of times. The V and J genes are TRBV19 and TRBJ1-1; D remains unclear. V was cut by 6 bases and J by 3 bases, with 14 bases left in between. Germline-derived CDR1 and CDR2 are LNHDA and SQIVND (reference sequence). The CDR3 spans 14 residues. CDR3 DNA sequence: TGTGCCAGTAGCAAGCGGGGTCGAGACACTGAAGCTTTCTTT. Amino acids: CASSKRGRDTEAFF.

This clonotype was found many times. V gene TRBV5-1 combines with J gene TRBJ2-7; D ambiguous. This CDR3 has 15 residues. The germline V gene encodes CDR1 SGHRS and CDR2 YFSETQ. The V end lost 0 bases, the J end lost 1 base, and 11 bases lay between the germline ends. CDR3 region: CASSLDGKLSYEQYF. In DNA form, the CDR3 reads TGCGCCAGCAGCTTGGATGGTAAACTTTCCTACGAGCAGTACTTC.

The table lists this clonotype with many counts. The chain uses TRBV27 and TRBJ2-1, with 10 bases fitting TRBD2. Germline lookup yields CDR1 MNHEY and CDR2 SMNVEV (reference sequence). The V segment lost 9 bases and the J segment 2 bases; nucleotides outside the gene matches: 4. The CDR3 is 14 amino acids. CDR3 sequence: CARSGLAAYNEQFF. Written as DNA, the CDR3 is TGTGCCAGATCCGGACTAGCGGCCTACAATGAGCAGTTCTTC.

This clonotype showed up just a few times. The V and J genes are TRBV5-1 and TRBJ1-2; D perhaps matches TRBD1 (6 bases). This CDR3 is 15 amino acids long. Germline assignment: CDR1 SGHRS and CDR2 YFSETQ. Deletions cut 2 bases from V and 1 base from J, with 12 bases between. The CDR3 protein is CASSFSDRNNYGYTF. The DNA of the CDR3 is TGCGCCAGCAGCTTCTCGGACAGAAATAACTATGGCTACACCTTC. Variable domain in full (rest from reference TRBV5-1 and TRBJ1-2): KAGVTQTPRYLIKTRGQQVTLSCSPISGHRSVSWYQQTPGQGLQFLFEYFSETQRNKGNFPGRFSGRQFSNSRSEMNVSTLELGDSALYLCASSFSDRNNYGYTFGSGTRLTVV.

This clonotype was detected ten times or more. The genes are TRBV19 and TRBJ2-2; no definite D call. Germline V gene data show CDR1 as LNHDA and CDR2 as SQIVND (reference sequence). CDR3 length equals 10 residues. The CDR3: CATELGELFF. The CDR3 region has the DNA TGTGCTACCGAATTAGGGGAGCTGTTTTTT.

This clonotype occurred many times. V gene TRBV4-3 combines with J gene TRBJ1-1; D remains ambiguous. Germline CDR1 reads LGHNA; CDR2 reads YSLEER. The V and J ends lost 2 bases and 1 base respectively, with 11 bases between them. CDR3 length: 15 residues. CDR3 residues: CASSQFAGSNTEAFF. DNA for the CDR3: TGCGCCAGCAGCCAATTCGCCGGGTCGAACACTGAAGCTTTCTTT.

Details on this clonotype: It may be a read error: a sequence one base away is much more abundant. The gene calls are TRBV12-3 or TRBV12-4 and TRBJ2-3, with D unclear. This CDR3 region has 13 residues. This CDR3 reads CASLKGPTDMQYF. DNA for the CDR3: TGTGCCAGCCTAAAGGGCCCCACAGATATGCAGTATTTT.

This rearrangement joins TRBV19 to TRBJ1-4, with a tentative D call TRBD1 (5 bases). CDR1 is LNHDA, CDR2 SQIVND, per germline (reference sequence). V was cut by 9 bases and J by 3 bases, with 11 bases left in between. This CDR3 is 13 amino acids long. The CDR3 sequence is CASSGQPNEKLFF. CDR3 sequence (DNA): TGTGCCAGCTCAGGACAACCTAATGAAAAACTGTTTTTT.

This clonotype was seen just once. A read error may explain this, as a much larger clone is one base away. This sequence joins TRBV3-1 and TRBJ2-3, with TRBD2 identical over 8 bases. Germline-derived CDR1 and CDR2 are LGHDT and YNNKEL (reference sequence). This CDR3 is 15 amino acids long. Written as DNA, the CDR3 is TGTGCCAGCACCCAAGCGGGGGCCAAGGCAGATACGCAGTATTTT. Protein sequence: CASTQAGAKADTQYF.

This clonotype was counted ten times or more. The rearrangement links TRBV29-1 to TRBJ2-1; D is unclear. V lost 4 bases and J lost 0, with 7 bases in between. CDR3 length: 13 amino acids. The V gene's germline CDR1 is SQVTM and CDR2 ANQGSEA. In nucleotides, the CDR3 is TGCAGCGTTGGACCTAGCTCCTACAATGAGCAGTTCTTC. Amino acids: CSVGPSSYNEQFF.

In this sample, this clonotype turned up a few times. The genes are TRBV7-6 and TRBJ2-1; D unclear. In germline, CDR1 is SGHVS, CDR2 FNYEAQ. The CDR3 covers 15 residues. V lost 2 bases and J lost 6, with 14 bases in between. In nucleotides, the CDR3 is TGTGCCAGCAGCTTAACCGGGTCCTTCCGCAATGAGCAGTTCTTC. Translating it yields CASSLTGSFRNEQFF.

This clonotype was seen more than once but under ten times. V usage is TRBV5-4 and J usage is TRBJ1-3; a possible D gene is TRBD1 (5 bases). V was shortened by 4 bases and J by 0 bases, with 11 bases between the two germline ends. CDR1 and CDR2 from the germline V gene are SGHNT and YYREEE (reference sequence). The CDR3 covers 15 residues. The CDR3 region has the DNA TGTGCCAGCAGCCCGGGACCGTCCTCTGGAAACACCATATATTTT. This codes for CASSPGPSSGNTIYF.

This clonotype was seen at least ten times. The rearrangement links TRBV5-8 to TRBJ1-6, with 10 bases matching TRBD1. CDR1 is SGHTS, CDR2 YDEGEE, per germline. CDR3 length: 16 amino acids. V dropped 5 bases and J dropped 7; count of bases not matched to a gene: 9. The CDR3 protein is CASSRTGGLSNSPLHF. DNA of the CDR3: TGTGCCAGCAGTCGGACAGGGGGTCTGTCGAATTCACCCCTCCACTTT.